A selection of T cell receptor beta chains follows, all from one sample in a study of type 1 regulatory T cells. TCRdb redid the calling of the reads with MiXCR, one entry per CDR3 protein. The sample consists of approximately 100,000 distinct CDR3 sequences, 25% to 40% of them appearing once. The specimen sequenced was CD4+ T cells, either the whole sample or a sorted fraction (not recorded which). Receptors originate from a human donor in good health. The CDR3 runs from the conserved cysteine through the conserved F or W. A D gene is named only where the DNA matches it firmly. Clone size is shown for a subset of rows, as once, few, many or a class of expanded clone.

TRBV6-5	NA	TRBJ1-6	NA	TGTGCCAGCACCTCGGGACAAGGCTTCGGTTCACCCCTCCACTTT	CASTSGQGFGSPLHF
TRBV5-6	NA	TRBJ1-5	few	TGTGCCAGCAGCTTGGGCGGCTATAGCAATCAGCCCCAGCATTTT	CASSLGGYSNQPQHF
TRBV7-2	TRBD2	TRBJ2-7	NA	TGTGCCAGCAGCAATAGCGGGAACGAGCAGTACTTC	CASSNSGNEQYF
TRBV6-2/TRBV6-3	NA	TRBJ1-5	few	TGTGCCAGCAGTTACTCTCTACGAGGACTCAGCAATCAGCCCCAGCATTTT	CASSYSLRGLSNQPQHF
TRBV5-1	NA	TRBJ2-5	NA	TGCGCCAGCAGACGGGGCTTTGGGGAGACCCAGTACTTC	CASRRGFGETQYF
TRBV7-9	NA	TRBJ2-5	few	TGTGCCAGCAGTCCACTATTGGAGACCCAGTACTTC	CASSPLLETQYF
TRBV20-1	NA	TRBJ1-3	NA	TGCAGTGCTAGTCGGCCAGCCTCTGGAAACACCATATATTTT	CSASRPASGNTIYF
TRBV24-1	TRBD1	TRBJ1-5	NA	TGTGCCACCAGTGACCAGGACAGGGATAATCAGCCCCAGCATTTT	CATSDQDRDNQPQHF
TRBV5-1	TRBD2	TRBJ2-1	NA	TGCGCCAGCAGCTCGGCCAGGACTAGCGGAACCTACAATGAGCAGTTCTTC	CASSSARTSGTYNEQFF
TRBV29-1	TRBD2	TRBJ2-1	NA	TGCAGCGTGGCTGGGACTAGCGGGAGTTGGAGCTCCTACAATGAGCAGTTCTTC	CSVAGTSGSWSSYNEQFF
TRBV5-1	NA	TRBJ2-5	few	TGCGCCAGCAGCTTTGGGGCACGCGAGACCCAGTACTTC	CASSFGARETQYF
TRBV7-9	TRBD1	TRBJ2-1	few	TGTGCCAGCAGCTTAGCAATCGGACAGGGGGCCTACAATGAGCAGTTCTTC	CASSLAIGQGAYNEQFF
TRBV12-3/TRBV12-4	NA	TRBJ2-2	few	TGTGCCAGCAACATGGGACTTCTTAACACCGGGGAGCTGTTTTTT	CASNMGLLNTGELFF
TRBV6-1	NA	TRBJ1-1	NA	TGTGCCAGCAGGCGGCCGAACACTGAAGCTTTCTTT	CASRRPNTEAFF
TRBV7-8	TRBD1	TRBJ1-1	NA	TGTGCCAGCAGCCTCCCGACAGGGAAGGTCACTGAAGCTTTCTTT	CASSLPTGKVTEAFF
TRBV25-1	NA	TRBJ1-2	NA	TGTGCCAGCAGTGAATATTCGGCCGGGGGCTACACCTTC	CASSEYSAGGYTF
TRBV27	TRBD1	TRBJ2-7	NA	TGTGCCAGCAGTCCGGTGGGGACAGGGTACTACGAGCAGTACTTC	CASSPVGTGYYEQYF
TRBV3-1	NA	TRBJ2-3	few	TGTGCCAGCAGCCAATCCCAACGCACAGATACGCAGTATTTT	CASSQSQRTDTQYF
TRBV7-2	TRBD2	TRBJ2-1	NA	TGTGCCAGCAGCCCCTTCGCCTCAGCGGGGCTTAGGCATGAGCAGTTCTTC	CASSPFASAGLRHEQFF
TRBV5-1	NA	TRBJ1-2	NA	TGCGCCAGCAGCCTTCAGCCTATTCCTAACTATGGCTACACCTTC	CASSLQPIPNYGYTF
TRBV20-1	TRBD2	TRBJ2-3	few	TGCAGTGCAAACAGCGGGAGGGTTGCAGATACGCAGTATTTT	CSANSGRVADTQYF
TRBV12-3/TRBV12-4	NA	TRBJ2-5	NA	TGTGCCAGCAGCCTTTCATTTAGTGGTCGGGAGACCCAGTACTTC	CASSLSFSGRETQYF
TRBV10-2	TRBD1	TRBJ1-5	NA	TGCGCCAGCAGAGCGTTCGGGACAGGGGACCCCAATCAGCCCCAGCATTTT	CASRAFGTGDPNQPQHF
TRBV4-3	TRBD2	TRBJ2-3	few	TGCGCCAGCAGCCAAGTGCGGCCGGCTAGCGGGAGAGGAGGGACAGATACGCAGTATTTT	CASSQVRPASGRGGTDTQYF
TRBV7-2	NA	TRBJ2-3	NA	TGTGCCAGCAGCTTAGGACTAGGGGTAGATACGCAGTATTTT	CASSLGLGVDTQYF
TRBV7-2	TRBD2	TRBJ2-7	many	TGTGCCAGCAGCGCCCGGACTAGCGGAGGCCCCTACGAGCAGTACTTC	CASSARTSGGPYEQYF
TRBV27	TRBD2	TRBJ2-7	NA	TGTGCCAGCAGTTTCTCTAGCGGACCCTACGAGCAGTACTTC	CASSFSSGPYEQYF
TRBV5-1	TRBD1	TRBJ2-7	NA	TGCGCCAGCAGCTTGGACTACAGGGGGCAATACGAGCAGTACTTC	CASSLDYRGQYEQYF
TRBV24-1	TRBD2	TRBJ2-3	NA	TGTGCCACCAGCGCGCTAGCGGACACAGATACGCAGTATTTT	CATSALADTDTQYF
TRBV7-9	NA	TRBJ2-1	few	TGTGCCAGCAGCTTGGGGGCCCTCAGAGGGAGCTCCTACAATGAGCAGTTCTTC	CASSLGALRGSSYNEQFF
TRBV5-1	NA	TRBJ2-1	NA	TGCGCCAGCAGCTTGGAGGTCTCTTACAATGAGCAGTTCTTC	CASSLEVSYNEQFF
TRBV5-1	TRBD1	TRBJ1-4	NA	TGCGCCAGCAGCTTGCAGGGGGTCTCACCTAATGAAAAACTGTTTTTT	CASSLQGVSPNEKLFF
TRBV5-8	NA	TRBJ1-1	NA	TGTGCCAGCAGCCTAGGGACCCTCGTCGGGAACACTGAAGCTTTCTTT	CASSLGTLVGNTEAFF
TRBV2	TRBD1	TRBJ2-7	NA	TGTGCCACCTCTTTGGACAGGGCCTACGAGCAGTACTTC	CATSLDRAYEQYF
TRBV12-5	NA	TRBJ2-3	NA	TGTGCTAGTGGCCCACAGGGACCCGATACGCAGTATTTT	CASGPQGPDTQYF
TRBV5-5	TRBD2	TRBJ2-1	few	TGTGCCAGCAGCCCTAGCGGGAGTGGCAATGAGCAGTTCTTC	CASSPSGSGNEQFF
TRBV10-3	TRBD1	TRBJ2-5	few	TGTGCCATCAGAGACCCGGGACAGAGACAAGAGACCCAGTACTTC	CAIRDPGQRQETQYF
TRBV20-1	TRBD2	TRBJ2-7	NA	TGCAGTGCTAGCAGAGGACTAGCTCCTAACGAGCAGTACTTC	CSASRGLAPNEQYF
TRBV15	NA	TRBJ2-3	few	TGTGCCACCAGCAGAGATCTGGCGGGCGGCAGCACAGATACGCAGTATTTT	CATSRDLAGGSTDTQYF
TRBV5-1	TRBD2	TRBJ2-7	few	TGCGCCACCAAGACTAGCGGAGACTCCTACGAGCAGTACTTC	CATKTSGDSYEQYF
TRBV7-9	TRBD2	TRBJ2-2	NA	TGTGCCAGCAGCTTTATCGGGGGGACCGGGGAGCTGTTTTTT	CASSFIGGTGELFF
TRBV10-2	TRBD1	TRBJ1-2	few	TGCGCCAGCAGTTATGAAGGACAGGGGTCTAATGGCTACACCTTC	CASSYEGQGSNGYTF